This T cell receptor beta chain is drawn from a study of cytomegalovirus exposure and HLA in healthy donors. Overall study findings and caveats: Versus the approximately 700-donor mean, an Asian-associated ancestry cluster reportedly showed fewer N-insertions in a later analysis. Excluded were some V segments that proved indistinguishable, including TRBV6-2 and TRBV6-3. Analysis performed later showed TCR beta chains linked to HLA being more clonally expanded than equally common others.

On this clone: Its antigen is not known.

Amplification used 60 Vbeta primers and 13 Jbeta primers. Profiled with immunoSEQ multiplex PCR; TCRdb holds only in-frame clones, not every one. Here the sample spans 55,000 to 80,000 clones, around 80% being singletons. V was clipped by 6 bases and J by 11 bases, with 13 bases between them. Germline CDR1 is SQVTM and CDR2 is ANQGSEA. The CDR3 extends over 10 amino acids. This TCR derives from a man aged 18 to 30 in good health and CMV-seronegative. The sample taken for sequencing was PBMCs. The rearrangement uses TRBV29-1 and TRBJ1-1, with no clear D. Here the CDR3 DNA reads TGCAGCGTCAATCGGGTTAGGGCTTTCTTT. Amino acid sequence: CSVNRVRAFF.